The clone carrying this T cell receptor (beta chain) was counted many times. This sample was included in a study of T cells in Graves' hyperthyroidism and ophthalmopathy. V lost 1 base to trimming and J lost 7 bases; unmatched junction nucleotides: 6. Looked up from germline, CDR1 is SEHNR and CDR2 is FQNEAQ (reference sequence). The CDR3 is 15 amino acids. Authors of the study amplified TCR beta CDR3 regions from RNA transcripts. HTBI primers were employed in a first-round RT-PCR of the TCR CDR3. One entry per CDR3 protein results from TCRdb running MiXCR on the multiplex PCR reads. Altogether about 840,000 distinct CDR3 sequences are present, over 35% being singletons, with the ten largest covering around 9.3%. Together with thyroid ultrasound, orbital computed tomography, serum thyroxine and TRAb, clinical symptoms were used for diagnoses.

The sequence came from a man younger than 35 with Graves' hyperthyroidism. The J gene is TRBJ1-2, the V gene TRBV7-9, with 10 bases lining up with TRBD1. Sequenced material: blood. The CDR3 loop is CASSLGDRGVSGYTF. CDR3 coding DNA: TGTGCCAGCAGCTTAGGGGACAGGGGAGTGAGTGGCTACACCTTC.